This T cell receptor beta chain was recovered during a study of blood T cells in healthy people across ages. Sample-barcoded 5' priming and a J-beta primer mix drove a second PCR of 7 to 11 cycles. Via MiXCR, TCRdb re-called the 5' RACE reads, giving one row per CDR3 protein. The sample includes 1 million or so distinct CDR3 sequences, 35% to 50% seen only once; the top ten take about 19%. V shed 3 bases, J shed 6 bases, and the junction held 4 bases outside the gene matches. Germline CDR1 is SEHNR and CDR2 is FQNEAQ (reference sequence). The CDR3 totals 15 residues. The source is a woman aged 55-70 years in good health. The chain links TRBV7-9 to TRBJ2-3; 12 bases map to TRBD1. The specimen sequenced was blood. Written as DNA, the CDR3 is TGTGCCAGCAGCTTCGGGACAGGGGGCTGGGATACGCAGTATTTT. The encoded protein is CASSFGTGGWDTQYF. The entire variable domain, with the rest obtained from reference TRBV7-9 and TRBJ2-3, is as follows: DTGVSQNPRHKITKRGQNVTFRCDPISEHNRLYWYRQTLGQGPEFLTYFQNEAQLEKSRLLSDRFSAERPKGSFSTLEIQRTEQGDSAMYLCASSFGTGGWDTQYFGPGTRLTVL.